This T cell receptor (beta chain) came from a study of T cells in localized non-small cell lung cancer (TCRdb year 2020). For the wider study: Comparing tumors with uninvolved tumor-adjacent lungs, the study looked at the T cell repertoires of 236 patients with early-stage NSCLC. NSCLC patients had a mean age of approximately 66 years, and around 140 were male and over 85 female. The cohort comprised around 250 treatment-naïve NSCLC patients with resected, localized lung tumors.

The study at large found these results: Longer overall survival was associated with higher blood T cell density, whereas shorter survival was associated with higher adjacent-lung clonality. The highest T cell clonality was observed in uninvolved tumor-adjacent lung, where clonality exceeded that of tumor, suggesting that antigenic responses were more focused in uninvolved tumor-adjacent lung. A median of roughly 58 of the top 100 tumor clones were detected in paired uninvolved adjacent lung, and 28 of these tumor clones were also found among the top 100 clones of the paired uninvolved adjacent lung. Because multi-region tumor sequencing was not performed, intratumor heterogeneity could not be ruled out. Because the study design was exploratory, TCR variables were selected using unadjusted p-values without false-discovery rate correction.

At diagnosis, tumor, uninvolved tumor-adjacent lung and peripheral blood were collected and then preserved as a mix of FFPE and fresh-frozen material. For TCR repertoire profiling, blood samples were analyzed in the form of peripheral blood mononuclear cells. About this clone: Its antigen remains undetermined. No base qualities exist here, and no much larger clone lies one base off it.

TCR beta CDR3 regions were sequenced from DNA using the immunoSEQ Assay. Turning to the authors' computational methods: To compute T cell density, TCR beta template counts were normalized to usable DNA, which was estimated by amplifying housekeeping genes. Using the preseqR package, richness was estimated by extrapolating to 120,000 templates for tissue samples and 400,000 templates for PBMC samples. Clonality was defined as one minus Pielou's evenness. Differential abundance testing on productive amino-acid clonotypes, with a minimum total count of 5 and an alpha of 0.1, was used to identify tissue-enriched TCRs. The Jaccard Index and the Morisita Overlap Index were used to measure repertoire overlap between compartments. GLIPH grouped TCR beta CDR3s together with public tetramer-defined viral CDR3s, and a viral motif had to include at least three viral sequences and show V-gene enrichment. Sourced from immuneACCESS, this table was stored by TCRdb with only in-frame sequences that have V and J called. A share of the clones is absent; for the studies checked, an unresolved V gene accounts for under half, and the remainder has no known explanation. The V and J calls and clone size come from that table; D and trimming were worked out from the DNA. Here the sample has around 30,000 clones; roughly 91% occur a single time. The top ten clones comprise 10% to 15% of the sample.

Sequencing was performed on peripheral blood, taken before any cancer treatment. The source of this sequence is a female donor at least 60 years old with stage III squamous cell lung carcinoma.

The DNA reads TGTGCCAGCAGCCCCGGCAGTAGGGGCACAGATACGCAGTATTTT. This gives the protein CASSPGSRGTDTQYF. The chain is assembled from TRBV7-2 and TRBJ2-3, with the D gene not confidently named. The CDR3 runs 15 residues from the cysteine to the phenylalanine. The entry retains the CDR3 DNA only, 45 bases that are in frame from base 1. CDR1 is given as SGHTA and CDR2 as FQGNSA, both from the germline V gene. Trimming costs V 5 bases and J 1 base, and their ends lie 13 bases apart.